The 22 T cell receptor beta chains presented below share a single source sample, sequenced in a study of breast tumors, draining lymph nodes, adjacent tissues. TCRdb used MiXCR to reprocess the multiplex PCR reads, holding one entry per CDR3 protein. The table includes about 14,000 distinct CDR3 sequences, roughly 50% detected once. Sequencing input: tumor-adjacent breast tissue. The receptor set was obtained from a female donor with breast cancer. Some clones in this sample may be carry-over from other donors' samples.

This clonotype turned up a few times. The junction and the germline gene differ at one end; a read error may be behind it. The chain uses TRBV29-1 and TRBJ1-2; no definite D call. Germline V gives CDR1 SQVTM, CDR2 ANQGSEA. The CDR3 is 16 amino acids. In nucleotides, the CDR3 is TGCAGCGCCCCGGACCCCCGCGAGCCCGTAAACTCTGGCTACACCTTC. This gives the protein CSAPDPREPVNSGYTF.

This clonotype was found many times. The germline gene is not matched at one end of the junction; a read error may be the cause. V is TRBV20-1 and J is TRBJ2-1; 7 bases are shared with TRBD1. CDR1 and CDR2 from the germline V gene are DFQATT and SNEGSKA (reference sequence). The CDR3 sequence is 20 residues long. The CDR3 DNA sequence: TGCAGTGCGAGAGAGAGGTCCGGCAGGGGGAAAAGGGTTACCTTCAATGAGCAGTTCTTC. Translation: CSARERSGRGKRVTFNEQFF.

The CDR3 DNA is TGTGCCATCAGTAGGGACAGCCCCTACGAGCAGTACTTC. It is translated as CAISRDSPYEQYF. The chain combines TRBV10-3 with TRBJ2-7; 7 nucleotides line up with TRBD1. Germline values: CDR1 ENHRY, CDR2 SYGVKD. CDR3 size: 13 residues. V dropped 5 bases and J dropped 2; count of bases not matched to a gene: 3.

This clonotype was observed many times. This chain uses TRBV18 with TRBJ2-7; D perhaps matches TRBD1 (6 bases). The germline V gene has CDR1 KGHSH and CDR2 LQKENI. V lost 2 bases and J lost 3, with 14 bases in between. This CDR3 has 15 amino acids. The CDR3 reads CASSPNRVNSYEQYF. In nucleotides, the CDR3 is TGTGCCAGCTCACCAAACAGGGTGAATAGCTACGAGCAGTACTTC.

By sample share, this clonotype is medium-sized. The gene calls are TRBV9 and TRBJ2-3; 11 nucleotides agree with TRBD1. CDR3 length: 15 residues. Per germline, CDR1 SGDLS and CDR2 YYNGEE. V was clipped by 4 bases and J by 1 base; unmatched bases: 2. In DNA, the CDR3 is TGTGCCAGCAGCCGGACAGGGGGCGGCACAGATACGCAGTATTTT. Protein product: CASSRTGGGTDTQYF.

This clonotype came up a few times. This chain uses TRBV29-1 with TRBJ2-7; 7 bases map to TRBD1. This CDR3 spans 12 amino acids. The ends lost 5 bases at V and 8 bases at J; junction bases unmatched: 9. Germline V gene data show CDR1 as SQVTM and CDR2 as ANQGSEA. CDR3 protein: CSVTGEPTKQYF. The CDR3 coding sequence is TGCAGCGTTACAGGGGAACCTACGAAGCAGTACTTC.

With respect to this clonotype: At one of its ends the junction is not consistent with the germline gene, which may arise from a read error. The chain links TRBV6-6 to TRBJ2-3, with TRBD1 matching 9 bases. Looked up from germline, CDR1 is MNHNY and CDR2 is SVGAGI (reference sequence). This CDR3 has 16 residues. The CDR3: CASSHTPGQGAHTQYF. The CDR3 nucleotides read TGTGCCAGCAGCCACACCCCGGGACAGGGAGCCCATACGCAGTATTTC.

This clonotype occurred many times. DNA for the CDR3: TGTGCCAGCAGCTCCCGGCAGGATCAGCCCCAGCATTTT. It is translated as CASSSRQDQPQHF. V is TRBV28 and J is TRBJ1-5, with unresolved D. From germline, CDR1 is MDHEN and CDR2 SYDVKM. The V end lost 6 bases, the J end lost 5 bases, and 11 bases lay between the germline ends. The CDR3 sequence is 13 residues long.

There are a few counts of this clonotype. The chain links TRBV7-2 to TRBJ2-3, with a possible D match to TRBD2 (6 bases). The CDR3 is 14 amino acids. CDR1 SGHTA and CDR2 FQGNSA come from the germline V gene. Trimming took off 4 bases at V and 3 bases at J, with 11 bases between the two ends. The CDR3 DNA follows: TGTGCCAGCAGCTCACTCGGGAGTACAGATACGCAGTATTTT. This codes for CASSSLGSTDTQYF.

In its sample, this clonotype was seen a few times. CDR3 in DNA: TGTGCCAGCAGCCCCCGGGGGGGGCGCGACTATGGCTACACCTTC. Its translation is CASSPRGGRDYGYTF. The V call is TRBV7-8, the J call TRBJ1-2; D is possibly TRBD1 (6 bases). There are 15 residues in the CDR3. V lost 5 bases, J lost 3 bases, and 16 bases lay in between. Looked up from germline, CDR1 is SGHVS and CDR2 is FQNEAQ. The complete variable domain, with remaining parts taken from reference TRBV7-8 and TRBJ1-2, reads GAGVSQSPRYKVAKRGQDVALRCDPISGHVSLFWYQQALGQGPEFLTYFQNEAQLDKSGLPSDRFFAERPEGSVSTLKIQRTQQEDSAVYLCASSPRGGRDYGYTFGSGTRLTVV.

This clonotype showed up just a few times. V and J are TRBV10-3 and TRBJ1-6, with 7 nucleotides matching TRBD1. The germline V gene has CDR1 ENHRY and CDR2 SYGVKD. V shed 1 base and J 10 bases; nucleotides not matched to a gene: 4. The CDR3 covers 14 residues. CDR3 residues: CAISELGGGSPLHF. The CDR3 DNA follows: TGTGCCATCAGTGAGTTAGGGGGCGGGTCACCCCTCCACTTT.

This chain connects TRBV14 to TRBJ2-5; maybe TRBD1 (6 bases). Germline values: CDR1 SGHDN, CDR2 FVKESK. The V and J ends lost 2 bases and 1 base respectively, with 14 bases between them. The CDR3 extends over 16 amino acids. DNA of the CDR3: TGTGCCAGCAGCCAACGCGGACAGTCCTTCCAAGAGACCCAGTACTTC. Encoded protein: CASSQRGQSFQETQYF.

Remarks on this clonotype: The final CDR3 position lacks the conserved phenylalanine or tryptophan, pointing to a likely read error. The J gene is TRBJ2-2, the V gene TRBV5-4; D remains ambiguous. Per germline, CDR1 SGHNT and CDR2 YYREEE (reference sequence). Trimming took off 3 bases at V and 6 bases at J, with 9 bases between the two ends. The CDR3 is made up of 13 amino acids. The CDR3 region is CASSSDEPGELFL. The CDR3 DNA is TGTGCCAGCAGCTCTGACGAGCCCGGGGAGCTGTTTCTT.

J is TRBJ2-3 and V is TRBV2; D is unclear. The CDR3 contains 12 residues. Trimming cost V 6 bases and J 7 bases, with 11 bases left between them. The germline CDR1 and CDR2 sequences are SNHLY and FYNNEI. In DNA form, the CDR3 reads TGTGCCAGCAGCGATCACATAAATACGCAGTATTTT. Its translation: CASSDHINTQYF.

The chain links TRBV19 to TRBJ1-1; TRBD1 matches 7 bases. The CDR3 totals 17 residues. Germline CDR1 is LNHDA and CDR2 is SQIVND (reference sequence). Unmatched junction bases numbered 8, after V lost 1 base and J lost 0 bases. The CDR3 coding sequence is TGTGCCAGTAGTATAGGGACAGGAAGAGGAATGAACACTGAAGCTTTCTTT. It is translated as CASSIGTGRGMNTEAFF.

The rearrangement links TRBV15 to TRBJ2-3; 7 bases agree with TRBD1. Trimming took 0 bases from V and 0 from J; bases not matched to a gene: 3. The germline CDR1 and CDR2 sequences are LNHNV and YYDKDF (reference sequence). The CDR3 is 16 amino acids. In DNA, the CDR3 is TGTGCCACCAGCAGAGATTTGGACAGGAGCACAGATACGCAGTATTTT. It encodes CATSRDLDRSTDTQYF.

Many counts were recorded for this clonotype. The chain carries TRBV30 and TRBJ2-2, with D unclear. The CDR3 runs 14 residues. Trimming removed 4 bases at V and 7 bases at J, with 16 bases between. Germline CDR1 reads GTSNPN; CDR2 reads SVGIG (reference sequence). Here the CDR3 DNA reads TGTGCCTGGACTCTAGGAGAGCTTGGCGGGGAGCTGTTTTTT. As protein: CAWTLGELGGELFF. Combining the CDR3 with reference TRBV30 and TRBJ2-2 gives the whole variable domain SQTIHQWPATLVQPVGSPLSLECTVEGTSNPNLYWYRQAAGRGLQLLFYSVGIGQISSEVPQNLSASRPQDRQFILSSKKLLLSDSGFYLCAWTLGELGGELFFGEGSRLTVL.

This rearrangement joins TRBV7-2 to TRBJ2-7; D gene ambiguous. V lost 10 bases and J 6 bases, leaving 13 bases between the germline ends. The germline V gene encodes CDR1 SGHTA and CDR2 FQGNSA. The CDR3 has 11 amino acids. Written as DNA, the CDR3 is TGTGCCACCCCCCCCGGGCGCGAGCAGTACTTC. It codes for CATPPGREQYF.

V gene TRBV5-1 combines with J gene TRBJ2-3; 14 bases match TRBD2. The CDR3 spans 15 residues. V lost 3 bases to trimming and J lost 6 bases; unmatched junction nucleotides: 3. In germline, CDR1 is SGHRS, CDR2 YFSETQ. The CDR3 region has the DNA TGCGCCAGCAGCTCAGGGACTAGCGGGGGCGATACGCAGTATTTT. Translating gives CASSSGTSGGDTQYF.

The DNA of the CDR3 is TGCAGTGCTAGAACTGGGAACTATGGCTACACCTTC. Amino acid sequence: CSARTGNYGYTF. The V and J genes are TRBV20-1 and TRBJ1-2; no firm D call. Germline CDR1 DFQATT, CDR2 SNEGSKA (reference sequence). V dropped 2 bases and J dropped 2 bases, with 6 bases sitting between them. The CDR3 has 12 residues.

The chain combines TRBV24-1 with TRBJ2-4; a weak D match, TRBD1 (6 bases). The germline V and J ends were trimmed by 3 bases and 4 bases, with 9 bases remaining between them. CDR3 length: 14 amino acids. The V gene's germline CDR1 is KGHDR and CDR2 SFDVKD. CDR3 residues: CATSDPGQKNIQYF. The CDR3 bases are TGTGCCACCAGTGATCCAGGACAGAAAAACATTCAGTACTTC.

This clonotype was recorded at least ten times. The chain joins TRBV28 to TRBJ2-5; D is uncertain. The CDR3 loop spans 13 amino acids. V was cut by 1 base and J by 1 base, with 4 bases left in between. Looked up from germline, CDR1 is MDHEN and CDR2 is SYDVKM. This CDR3 reads CASSLYLQETQYF. The CDR3 nucleotides are TGTGCCAGCAGTTTATACCTCCAAGAGACCCAGTACTTC.